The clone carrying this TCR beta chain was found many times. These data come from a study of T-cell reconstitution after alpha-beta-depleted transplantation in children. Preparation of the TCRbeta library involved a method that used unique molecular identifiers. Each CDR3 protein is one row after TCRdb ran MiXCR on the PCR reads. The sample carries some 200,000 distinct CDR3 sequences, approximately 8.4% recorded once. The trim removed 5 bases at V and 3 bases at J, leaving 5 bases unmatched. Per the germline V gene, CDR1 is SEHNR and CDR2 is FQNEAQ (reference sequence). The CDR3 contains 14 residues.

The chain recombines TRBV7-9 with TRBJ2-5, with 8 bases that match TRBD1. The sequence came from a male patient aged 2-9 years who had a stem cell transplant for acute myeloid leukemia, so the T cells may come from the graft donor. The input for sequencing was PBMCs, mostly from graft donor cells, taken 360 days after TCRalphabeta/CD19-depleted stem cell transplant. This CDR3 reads CASSPRTGKETQYF. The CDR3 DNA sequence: TGTGCCAGCAGCCCTCGGACAGGGAAAGAGACCCAGTACTTC.